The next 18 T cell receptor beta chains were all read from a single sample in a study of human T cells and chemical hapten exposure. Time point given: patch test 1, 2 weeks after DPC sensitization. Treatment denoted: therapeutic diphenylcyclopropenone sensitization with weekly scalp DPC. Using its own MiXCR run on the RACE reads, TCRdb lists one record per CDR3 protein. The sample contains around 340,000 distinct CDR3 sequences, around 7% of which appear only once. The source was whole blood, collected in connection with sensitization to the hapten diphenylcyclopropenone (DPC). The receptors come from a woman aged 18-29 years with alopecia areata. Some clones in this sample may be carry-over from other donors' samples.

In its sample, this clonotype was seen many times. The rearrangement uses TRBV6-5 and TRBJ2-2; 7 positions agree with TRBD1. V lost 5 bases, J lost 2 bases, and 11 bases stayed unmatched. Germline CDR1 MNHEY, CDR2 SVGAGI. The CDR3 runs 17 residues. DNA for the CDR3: TGTGCCAGCAGTCCTTATAGACAGGGCGCCAACACCGGGGAGCTGTTTTTT. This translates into CASSPYRQGANTGELFF.

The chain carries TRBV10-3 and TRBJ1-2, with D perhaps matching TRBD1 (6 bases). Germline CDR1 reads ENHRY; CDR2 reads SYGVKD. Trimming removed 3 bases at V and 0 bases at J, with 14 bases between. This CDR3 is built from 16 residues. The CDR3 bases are TGTGCCATCAGTGAATACGGGACACCGGCTAACTATGGCTACACCTTC. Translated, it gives CAISEYGTPANYGYTF.

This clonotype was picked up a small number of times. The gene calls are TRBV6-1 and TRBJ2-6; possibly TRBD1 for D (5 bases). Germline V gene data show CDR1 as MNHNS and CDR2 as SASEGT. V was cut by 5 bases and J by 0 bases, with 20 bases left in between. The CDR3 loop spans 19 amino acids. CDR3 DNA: TGTGCCAGCAGTCCTCAACCTAAGACAGCCCGCTCTGGGGCCAACGTCCTGACTTTC. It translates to CASSPQPKTARSGANVLTF.

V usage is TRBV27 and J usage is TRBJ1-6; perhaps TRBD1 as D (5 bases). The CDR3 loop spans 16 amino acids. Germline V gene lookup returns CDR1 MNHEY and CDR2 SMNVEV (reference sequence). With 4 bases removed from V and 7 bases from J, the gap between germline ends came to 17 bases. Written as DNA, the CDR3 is TGTGCCAGCAGTTCGAGGGGCCGACAGATAAATTCACCCCTCCACTTT. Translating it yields CASSSRGRQINSPLHF.

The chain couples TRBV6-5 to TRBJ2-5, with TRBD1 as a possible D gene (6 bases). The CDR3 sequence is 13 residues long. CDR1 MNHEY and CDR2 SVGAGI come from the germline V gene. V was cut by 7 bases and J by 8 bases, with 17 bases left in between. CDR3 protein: CASTRGKRHTQYF. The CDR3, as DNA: TGTGCCAGCACAAGGGGGAAAAGACATACCCAGTACTTC.

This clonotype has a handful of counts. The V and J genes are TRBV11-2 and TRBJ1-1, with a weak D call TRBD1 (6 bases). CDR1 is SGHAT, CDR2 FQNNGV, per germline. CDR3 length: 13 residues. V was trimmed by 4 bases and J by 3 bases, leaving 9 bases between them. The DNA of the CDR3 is TGTGCCAGCAGCTCCAGGGGATACACTGAAGCTTTCTTT. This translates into CASSSRGYTEAFF.

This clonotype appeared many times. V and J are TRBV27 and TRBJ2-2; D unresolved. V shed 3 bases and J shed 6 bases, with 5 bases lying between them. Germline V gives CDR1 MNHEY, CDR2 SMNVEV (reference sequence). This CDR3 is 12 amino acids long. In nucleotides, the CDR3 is TGTGCCAGCAGTTTCAGTGCCGGGGAGCTGTTTTTT. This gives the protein CASSFSAGELFF.

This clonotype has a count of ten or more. The CDR3 DNA sequence: TGCGCCAGCAGCTTGGAGGGGGGCTCGTTCACTGAAGCTTTCTTT. Amino acids: CASSLEGGSFTEAFF. The chain has TRBV5-1 and TRBJ1-1, with D perhaps TRBD1 (6 bases). The CDR3 runs to 15 residues. Between the trimmed V and J ends, which lost 0 bases and 4 bases, there was a span of 13 bases. Germline V gene data show CDR1 as SGHRS and CDR2 as YFSETQ.

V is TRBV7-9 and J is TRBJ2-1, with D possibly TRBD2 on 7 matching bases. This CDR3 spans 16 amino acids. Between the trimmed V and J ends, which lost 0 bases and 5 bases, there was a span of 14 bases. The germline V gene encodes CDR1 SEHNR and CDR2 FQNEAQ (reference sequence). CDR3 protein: CASSLATGGNDNEQFF. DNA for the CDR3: TGTGCCAGCAGCTTAGCGACGGGGGGCAATGACAATGAGCAGTTCTTC.

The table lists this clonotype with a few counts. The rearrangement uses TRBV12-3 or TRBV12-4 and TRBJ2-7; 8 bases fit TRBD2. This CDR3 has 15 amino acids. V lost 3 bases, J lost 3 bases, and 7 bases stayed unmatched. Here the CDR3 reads CASSFATSAHYEQYF. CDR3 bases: TGTGCCAGCAGTTTCGCGACTAGCGCCCACTACGAGCAGTACTTC.

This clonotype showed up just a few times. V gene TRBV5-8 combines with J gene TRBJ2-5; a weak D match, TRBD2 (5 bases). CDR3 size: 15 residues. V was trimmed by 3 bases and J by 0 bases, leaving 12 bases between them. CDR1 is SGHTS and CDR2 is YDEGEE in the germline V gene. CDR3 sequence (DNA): TGTGCCAGCAGCTGGACTGTCGTGTACCAAGAGACCCAGTACTTC. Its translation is CASSWTVVYQETQYF.

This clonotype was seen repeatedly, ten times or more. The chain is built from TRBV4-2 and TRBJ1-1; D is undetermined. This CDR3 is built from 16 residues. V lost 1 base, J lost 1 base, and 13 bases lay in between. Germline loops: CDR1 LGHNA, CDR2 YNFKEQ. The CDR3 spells CASSQGNGLGNTEAFF. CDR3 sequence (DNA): TGTGCCAGCAGCCAAGGTAATGGTTTGGGGAACACTGAAGCTTTCTTT.

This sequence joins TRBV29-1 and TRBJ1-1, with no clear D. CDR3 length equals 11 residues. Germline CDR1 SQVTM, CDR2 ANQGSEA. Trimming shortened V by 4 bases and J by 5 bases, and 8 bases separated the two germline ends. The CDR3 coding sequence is TGCAGCGTTGTTCTACGGACTGAAGCTTTCTTT. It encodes CSVVLRTEAFF.

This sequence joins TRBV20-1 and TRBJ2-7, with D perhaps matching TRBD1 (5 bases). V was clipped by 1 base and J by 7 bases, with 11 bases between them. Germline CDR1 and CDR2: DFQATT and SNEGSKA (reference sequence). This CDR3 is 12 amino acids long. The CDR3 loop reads CSARVDTREQYF. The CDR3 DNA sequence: TGCAGTGCTAGAGTGGACACAAGGGAGCAGTACTTC.

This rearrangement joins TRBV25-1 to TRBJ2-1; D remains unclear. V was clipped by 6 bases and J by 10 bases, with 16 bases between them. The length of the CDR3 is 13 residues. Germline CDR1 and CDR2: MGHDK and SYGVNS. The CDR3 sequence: CASRGPVGSEQFF. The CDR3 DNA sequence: TGTGCCAGCAGAGGTCCCGTCGGGTCCGAGCAGTTCTTC.

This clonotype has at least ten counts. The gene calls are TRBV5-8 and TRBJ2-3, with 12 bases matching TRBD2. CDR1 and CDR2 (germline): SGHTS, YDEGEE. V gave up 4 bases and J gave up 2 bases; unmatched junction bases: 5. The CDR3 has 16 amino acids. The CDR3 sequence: CASSPGTSGYTDTQYF. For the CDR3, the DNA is TGTGCCAGCAGCCCAGGGACTAGCGGGTACACAGATACGCAGTATTTT.

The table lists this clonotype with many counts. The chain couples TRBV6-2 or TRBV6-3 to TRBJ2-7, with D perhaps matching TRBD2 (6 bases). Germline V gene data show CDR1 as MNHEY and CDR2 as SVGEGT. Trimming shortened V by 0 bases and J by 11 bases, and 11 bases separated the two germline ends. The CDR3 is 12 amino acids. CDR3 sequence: CASSYSTGVEYF. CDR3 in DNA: TGTGCCAGCAGTTACTCGACGGGGGTCGAGTACTTC.

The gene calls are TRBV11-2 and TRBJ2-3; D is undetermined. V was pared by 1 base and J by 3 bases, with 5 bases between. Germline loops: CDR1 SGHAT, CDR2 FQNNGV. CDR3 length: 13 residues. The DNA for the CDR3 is TGTGCCAGCAGCTTAGGCAAGACAGATACGCAGTATTTT. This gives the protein CASSLGKTDTQYF.